The 22 T cell receptor beta chains given below trace back to one sample, sequenced in a study of OX40 agonist ivuxolimab in advanced cancers. Library construction relied on the immunoSEQ multiplex PCR assay. This is the immuneACCESS table as TCRdb keeps it, with only in-frame sequences that have V and J called. A part of the clones is gone; compared with another copy, unresolved V genes explain less than half, and the rest is unexplained. Within this sample are 52,000 or so clones, with around 94% of them counted one time only. The top ten clonotypes cover around 10% of the sample. The sequencing used CD4+ or CD8+ T cells sorted from blood, collected in a trial of the OX40 agonist ivuxolimab. These receptor sequences come from an adult with an advanced solid tumor such as melanoma, head and neck, liver or kidney cancer.

V and J are TRBV28 and TRBJ2-7, with D unclear. V shed 2 bases and J shed 3 bases, with 14 bases lying between them. Germline lookup yields CDR1 MDHEN and CDR2 SYDVKM. The CDR3 runs 15 residues. CDR3 in amino acids: CASSLHVTEDYEQYF. DNA of the CDR3: TGTGCCAGCAGTTTACACGTAACAGAGGACTACGAGCAGTACTTC.

This chain joins TRBV2 and TRBJ2-1; no clear D. The V gene's germline CDR1 is SNHLY and CDR2 FYNNEI. The germline V and J ends were trimmed by 2 bases and 0 bases, with 14 bases remaining between them. There are 17 residues in the CDR3. The CDR3 DNA sequence: TGTGCCAGCAGTGAATTTTCGGCTGCTAGCTCCTACAATGAGCAGTTCTTC. Protein sequence: CASSEFSAASSYNEQFF. The full variable domain, rest sourced from reference TRBV2 and TRBJ2-1, is EPEVTQTPSHQVTQMGQEVILRCVPISNHLYFYWYRQILGQKVEFLVSFYNNEISEKSEIFDDQFSVERPDGSNFTLKIRSTKLEDSAMYFCASSEFSAASSYNEQFFGPGTRLTVL.

The rearrangement joins TRBV4-1 to TRBJ2-1; 7 bases are shared with TRBD2. Germline V gene sequence: CDR1 MGHRA, CDR2 YSYEKL. Losses at the gene ends were 0 bases for V and 5 bases for J; bases not matched to a gene: 10. The CDR3 totals 17 residues. CDR3 residues: CASSQDIAGEAHNEQFF. The CDR3 bases are TGCGCCAGCAGCCAAGATATTGCGGGAGAGGCCCACAATGAGCAGTTCTTC.

The gene calls are TRBV7-9 and TRBJ1-2; the match to TRBD1 covers 7 bases. J gave up 6 bases and V 5 bases, and 9 bases lay outside the gene matches. Germline lookup yields CDR1 SEHNR and CDR2 FQNEAQ (reference sequence). This CDR3 is built from 14 residues. The CDR3 loop is CASSRNNRGNGYTF. CDR3 coding DNA: TGTGCCAGCAGCCGAAATAACAGGGGAAATGGCTACACCTTC.

The chain is built from TRBV6-5 and TRBJ1-5; D is ambiguous. Per the germline V gene, CDR1 is MNHEY and CDR2 is SVGAGI. This CDR3 has 14 amino acids. Trimming shortened V by 3 bases and J by 4 bases, and 10 bases separated the two germline ends. DNA for the CDR3: TGTGCCAGCAGTTATTCGGCTGGAAATCAGCCCCAGCATTTT. Its translation is CASSYSAGNQPQHF.

The J gene is TRBJ1-5, the V gene TRBV6-1; D might be TRBD1 (6 bases). Per germline, CDR1 MNHNS and CDR2 SASEGT. Trimming removed 3 bases from V and 2 bases from J, with 14 bases in between. There are 16 residues in the CDR3. DNA for the CDR3: TGTGCCAGCAGTGACCCACACAGGGTCGGCAATCAGCCCCAGCATTTT. This encodes CASSDPHRVGNQPQHF.

The chain joins TRBV9 to TRBJ2-5, with 13 bases matching TRBD2. The CDR3 has 18 amino acids. Per the germline V gene, CDR1 is SGDLS and CDR2 is YYNGEE. V shed 3 bases and J 2 bases; nucleotides not matched to a gene: 10. The CDR3 region has the DNA TGTGCCAGCAGCGCTTGGACTAGCGGGAGTCCTTCGCAAGAGACCCAGTACTTC. Translation gives CASSAWTSGSPSQETQYF.

This clone was counted once. The gene calls are TRBV5-6 and TRBJ2-4; D may match TRBD1 or TRBD2 (7 bases each). Deletions cut 10 bases from V and 7 bases from J, with 15 bases between. The CDR3 runs 12 residues. The germline V gene has CDR1 SGHDT and CDR2 YYEEEE. The CDR3 bases are TGTGCCGGGGAGGGGGCGAGGAACATTCAGTACTTC. Its protein product is CAGEGARNIQYF.

The chain carries TRBV19 and TRBJ2-7; 9 positions match TRBD1. The J segment lost 1 base and the V segment lost 7 bases, leaving 5 bases of the junction unmatched. The CDR3 extends over 14 amino acids. CDR1 is LNHDA and CDR2 is SQIVND in the germline V gene (reference sequence). DNA of the CDR3: TGTGCCAGTACCTCAGGGACAGGGTCCTACGAGCAGTACTTC. Its protein product is CASTSGTGSYEQYF.

This clone came up once. CDR3 coding DNA: TGTGCCAGCAGCCCTGTGGGAGAGAGTGCCTACGAGCAGTACTTC. Its protein is CASSPVGESAYEQYF. The rearrangement uses TRBV5-5 and TRBJ2-7; possible D gene TRBD2, 5 bases. CDR3 size: 15 residues. Trimming took 4 bases from V and 2 from J, leaving 16 bases between them. CDR1 is SGHKS, CDR2 YYEKEE, per germline (reference sequence). Drawing the rest from reference TRBV5-5 and TRBJ2-7, the complete variable domain is DAGVTQSPTHLIKTRGQQVTLRCSPISGHKSVSWYQQVLGQGPQFIFQYYEKEERGRGNFPDRFSARQFPNYSSELNVNALLLGDSALYLCASSPVGESAYEQYFGPGTRLTVT.

The gene calls are TRBV4-3 and TRBJ2-2; D might be TRBD1 or TRBD2, each matching 5 bases. Germline assignment: CDR1 LGHNA and CDR2 YSLEER. Trimming stripped 5 bases from V and 2 bases from J, with 9 bases between. The CDR3 runs to 14 residues. CDR3 residues: CASSWGPNTGELFF. Here the CDR3 DNA reads TGCGCCAGCAGCTGGGGACCAAACACCGGGGAGCTGTTTTTT.

V and J are TRBV2 and TRBJ2-2; possible D gene TRBD2, 5 bases. CDR1 is SNHLY and CDR2 is FYNNEI in the germline V gene. The V and J ends lost 7 bases and 0 bases respectively, with 12 bases between them. The CDR3 is 15 residues long. The CDR3 sequence: CASKEELANTGELFF. The CDR3 coding sequence is TGTGCCAGCAAGGAGGAACTCGCGAACACCGGGGAGCTGTTTTTT.

The rearrangement uses TRBV9 and TRBJ1-1; 7 positions agree with TRBD1. Germline CDR1 SGDLS, CDR2 YYNGEE. Trimming removed 4 bases from V and 1 base from J; junction bases left unmatched: 7. The CDR3 loop spans 15 amino acids. CDR3 coding DNA: TGTGCCAGCAGCCAGGGGGGGACAGCGAACACTGAAGCTTTCTTT. The encoded protein is CASSQGGTANTEAFF. The complete variable domain, with remaining parts taken from reference TRBV9 and TRBJ1-1, reads DSGVTQTPKHLITATGQRVTLRCSPRSGDLSVYWYQQSLDQGLQFLIQYYNGEERAKGNILERFSAQQFPDLHSELNLSSLELGDSALYFCASSQGGTANTEAFFGQGTRLTVV.

V gene TRBV5-1 combines with J gene TRBJ2-1, with 7 bases matching TRBD2. The ends lost 1 base at V and 5 bases at J; junction bases unmatched: 6. This CDR3 region has 15 residues. CDR1 and CDR2 from the germline V gene are SGHRS and YFSETQ. The CDR3 here is CASSLSLAENNEQFF. Here the CDR3 DNA reads TGCGCCAGCAGCTTGAGTCTAGCGGAGAACAATGAGCAGTTCTTC.

V gene TRBV29-1 combines with J gene TRBJ2-2; perhaps TRBD2 as D (5 bases). The CDR3 has 15 residues. V was trimmed by 1 base and J by 5 bases, leaving 14 bases between them. Per germline, CDR1 SQVTM and CDR2 ANQGSEA. The DNA of the CDR3 is TGCAGCGTTGAAGCCGCGGGTTCCGGGACCGGGGAGCTGTTTTTT. This sequence encodes CSVEAAGSGTGELFF.

The J gene is TRBJ1-1, the V gene TRBV7-9; 8 bases line up with TRBD1. Germline-derived CDR1 and CDR2 are SEHNR and FQNEAQ (reference sequence). There are 13 residues in the CDR3. V dropped 5 bases and J dropped 7; count of bases not matched to a gene: 6. CDR3 bases: TGTGCCAGCAGCCCGGGACAGGTAATTGAAGCTTTCTTT. Encoded protein: CASSPGQVIEAFF.

The chain links TRBV27 to TRBJ2-5, with a possible D match to TRBD1 (5 bases). Germline V lookup: CDR1 MNHEY, CDR2 SMNVEV (reference sequence). V was clipped by 6 bases and J by 4 bases, with 15 bases between them. The CDR3 totals 14 residues. The CDR3 here is CASSPQGWGETQYF. CDR3 nucleotide sequence: TGTGCCAGCAGCCCCCAGGGTTGGGGAGAGACCCAGTACTTC.

The J gene is TRBJ2-7, the V gene TRBV9, with a possible D match to TRBD1 (5 bases). The germline gives CDR1 SGDLS, CDR2 YYNGEE. This CDR3 contains 15 residues. The ends were cut back, 0 bases at V and 5 bases at J, with 15 bases in the middle. CDR3 nucleotides: TGTGCCAGCAGCGTAGAGGGCAGGGTTAACAACGAGCAGTACTTC. Translation: CASSVEGRVNNEQYF.

This chain links TRBV28 with TRBJ1-1; TRBD1 matches 8 bases. This CDR3 comprises 16 residues. V shed 4 bases, J shed 1 base, and the junction held 8 bases outside the gene matches. Germline V lookup: CDR1 MDHEN, CDR2 SYDVKM. The chain's CDR3 is CASSYVIQGANTEAFF. CDR3 bases: TGTGCCAGCAGTTACGTAATCCAGGGGGCGAACACTGAAGCTTTCTTT.

The V and J genes are TRBV7-8 and TRBJ1-5, with TRBD1 identical over 7 bases. The CDR3 has 15 amino acids. The germline V gene has CDR1 SGHVS and CDR2 FQNEAQ. V lost 5 bases, J lost 4 bases, and 8 bases stayed unmatched. As DNA, the CDR3 is TGTGCCAGCAGCCAAGGAGCAGGGGGGAATCAGCCCCAGCATTTT. Amino acid sequence: CASSQGAGGNQPQHF.

CDR3 sequence reads: CASSFVTSDARLNTQYF. CDR3 coding DNA: TGTGCCAGCAGCTTTGTGACTAGCGACGCGCGTCTGAATACGCAGTATTTT. V usage is TRBV5-6 and J usage is TRBJ2-3; the match to TRBD2 covers 8 bases. The germline V gene encodes CDR1 SGHDT and CDR2 YYEEEE. Trimming cost V 2 bases and J 7 bases; bases outside gene matches: 15. There are 17 residues in the CDR3.

The CDR3 coding sequence is TGTGCCAGCAGCCAATCCCTGAACAGTCCTGAAGCTTTCTTT. Its protein product is CASSQSLNSPEAFF. The chain joins TRBV14 to TRBJ1-1; no clear D gene. CDR3 length: 14 amino acids. V was shortened by 2 bases and J by 6 bases, with 13 bases between the two germline ends. CDR1 is SGHDN and CDR2 is FVKESK in the germline V gene.